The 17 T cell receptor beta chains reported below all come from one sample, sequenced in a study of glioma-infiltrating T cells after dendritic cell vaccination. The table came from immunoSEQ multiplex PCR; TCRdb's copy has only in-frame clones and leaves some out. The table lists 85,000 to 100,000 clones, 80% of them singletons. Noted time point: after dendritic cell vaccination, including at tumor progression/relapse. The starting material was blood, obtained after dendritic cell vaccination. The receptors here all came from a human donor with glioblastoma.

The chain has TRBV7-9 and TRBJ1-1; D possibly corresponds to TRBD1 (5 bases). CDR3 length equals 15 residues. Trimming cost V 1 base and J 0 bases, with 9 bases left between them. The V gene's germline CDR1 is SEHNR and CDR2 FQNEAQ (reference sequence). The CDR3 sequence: CASSLDRTMNTEAFF. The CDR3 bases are TGTGCCAGCAGCTTAGACAGGACAATGAACACTGAAGCTTTCTTT.

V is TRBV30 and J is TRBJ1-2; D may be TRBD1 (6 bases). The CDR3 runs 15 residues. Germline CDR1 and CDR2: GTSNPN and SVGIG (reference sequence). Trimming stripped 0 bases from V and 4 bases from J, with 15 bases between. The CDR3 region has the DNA TGTGCCTGGAGTGTACTCTCCAGGGGCCCCTATGGCTACACCTTC. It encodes CAWSVLSRGPYGYTF.

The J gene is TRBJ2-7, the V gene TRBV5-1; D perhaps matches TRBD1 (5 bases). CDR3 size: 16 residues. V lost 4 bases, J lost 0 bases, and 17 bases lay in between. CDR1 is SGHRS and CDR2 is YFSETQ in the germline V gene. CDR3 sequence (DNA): TGCGCCAGCAGCCTAATTGCAGGGTCCAGCTCCTACGAGCAGTACTTC. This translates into CASSLIAGSSSYEQYF.

CDR3: CASSTGQNYWGETQYF. CDR3 bases: TGTGCCAGTAGTACGGGACAGAACTACTGGGGAGAGACCCAGTACTTC. This rearrangement joins TRBV19 to TRBJ2-5; 7 bases line up with TRBD1. V dropped 4 bases and J dropped 4; count of bases not matched to a gene: 12. This CDR3 region has 16 residues. Germline loops: CDR1 LNHDA, CDR2 SQIVND (reference sequence).

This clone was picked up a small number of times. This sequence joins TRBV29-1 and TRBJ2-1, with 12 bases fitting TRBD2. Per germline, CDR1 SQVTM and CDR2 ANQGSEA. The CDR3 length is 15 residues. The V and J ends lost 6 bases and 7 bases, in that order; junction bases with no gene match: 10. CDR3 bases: TGCAGCGTCTCTAGCGGGAGGGTGCCTAAGAATGAGCAGTTCTTC. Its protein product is CSVSSGRVPKNEQFF.

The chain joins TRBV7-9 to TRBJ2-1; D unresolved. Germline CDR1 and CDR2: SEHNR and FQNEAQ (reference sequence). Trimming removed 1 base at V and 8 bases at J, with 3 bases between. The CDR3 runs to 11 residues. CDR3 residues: CASSLEHEQFF. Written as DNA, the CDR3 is TGTGCCAGCAGCTTAGAGCATGAGCAGTTCTTC.

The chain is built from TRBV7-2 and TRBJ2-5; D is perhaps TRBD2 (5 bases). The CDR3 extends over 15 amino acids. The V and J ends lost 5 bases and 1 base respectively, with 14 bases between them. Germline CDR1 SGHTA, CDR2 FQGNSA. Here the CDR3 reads CASSQFTGFQETQYF. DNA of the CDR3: TGTGCCAGCAGCCAGTTTACGGGGTTCCAAGAGACCCAGTACTTC. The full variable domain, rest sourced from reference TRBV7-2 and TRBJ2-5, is GAGVSQSPSNKVTEKGKDVELRCDPISGHTALYWYRQSLGQGLEFLIYFQGNSAPDKSGLPSDRFSAERTGGSVSTLTIQRTQQEDSAVYLCASSQFTGFQETQYFGPGTRLLVL.

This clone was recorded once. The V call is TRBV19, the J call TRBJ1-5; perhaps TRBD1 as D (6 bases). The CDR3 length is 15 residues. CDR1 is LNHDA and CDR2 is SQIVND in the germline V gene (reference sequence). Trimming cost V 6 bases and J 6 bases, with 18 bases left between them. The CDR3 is CASSRSGAKSQPQHF. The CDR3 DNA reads TGTGCCAGTAGCCGGTCAGGGGCCAAATCTCAGCCCCAGCATTTT.

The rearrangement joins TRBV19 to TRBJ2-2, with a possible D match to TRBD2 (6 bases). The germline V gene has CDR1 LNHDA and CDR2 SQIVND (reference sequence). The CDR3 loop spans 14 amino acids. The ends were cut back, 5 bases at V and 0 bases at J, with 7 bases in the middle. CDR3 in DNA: TGTGCCAGTAGTTCGGGGGCGAACACCGGGGAGCTGTTTTTT. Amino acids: CASSSGANTGELFF.

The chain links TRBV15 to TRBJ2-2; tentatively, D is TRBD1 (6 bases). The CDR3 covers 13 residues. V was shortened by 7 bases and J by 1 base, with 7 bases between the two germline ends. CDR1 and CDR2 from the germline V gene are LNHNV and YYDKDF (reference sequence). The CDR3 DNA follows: TGTGCCACCACACAGGGGAACACCGGGGAGCTGTTTTTT. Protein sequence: CATTQGNTGELFF.

Written as DNA, the CDR3 is TGTGCCAGCAGTCATTTACAGGGGGCTGTCCATGGCTACACCTTC. Translated: CASSHLQGAVHGYTF. J is TRBJ1-2 and V is TRBV27; TRBD1 matches at 9 bases. This CDR3 is built from 15 residues. Germline CDR1 reads MNHEY; CDR2 reads SMNVEV (reference sequence). V dropped 5 bases and J dropped 6; count of bases not matched to a gene: 10.

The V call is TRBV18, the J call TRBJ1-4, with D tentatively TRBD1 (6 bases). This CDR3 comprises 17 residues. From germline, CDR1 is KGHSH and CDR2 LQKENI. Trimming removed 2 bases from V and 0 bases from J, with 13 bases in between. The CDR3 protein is CASSPRAGGTTNEKLFF. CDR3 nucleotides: TGTGCCAGCTCACCAAGAGCGGGGGGCACAACTAATGAAAAACTGTTTTTT. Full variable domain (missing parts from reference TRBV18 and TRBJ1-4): NAGVMQNPRHLVRRRGQEARLRCSPMKGHSHVYWYRQLPEEGLKFMVYLQKENIIDESGMPKERFSAEFPKEGPSILRIQQVVRGDSAAYFCASSPRAGGTTNEKLFFGSGTQLSVL.

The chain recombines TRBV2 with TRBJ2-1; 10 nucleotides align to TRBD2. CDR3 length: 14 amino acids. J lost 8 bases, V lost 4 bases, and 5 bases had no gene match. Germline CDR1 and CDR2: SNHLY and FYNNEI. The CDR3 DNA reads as TGTGCCAGCAGTGCCCTAGCGGGAGCGGATGAGCAGTTCTTC. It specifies CASSALAGADEQFF. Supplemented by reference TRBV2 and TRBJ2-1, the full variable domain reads EPEVTQTPSHQVTQMGQEVILRCVPISNHLYFYWYRQILGQKVEFLVSFYNNEISEKSEIFDDQFSVERPDGSNFTLKIRSTKLEDSAMYFCASSALAGADEQFFGPGTRLTVL.

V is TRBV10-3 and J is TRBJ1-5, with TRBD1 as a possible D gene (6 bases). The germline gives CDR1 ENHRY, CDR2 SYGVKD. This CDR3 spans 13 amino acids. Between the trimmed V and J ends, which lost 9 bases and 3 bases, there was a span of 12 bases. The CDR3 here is CAITGSFNQPQHF. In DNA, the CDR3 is TGTGCCATTACAGGGAGCTTCAATCAGCCCCAGCATTTT.

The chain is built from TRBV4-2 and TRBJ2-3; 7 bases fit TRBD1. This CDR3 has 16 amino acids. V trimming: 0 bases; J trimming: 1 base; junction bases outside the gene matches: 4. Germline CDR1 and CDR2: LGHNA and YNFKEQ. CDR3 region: CASSQDGQGGTDTQYF. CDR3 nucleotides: TGTGCCAGCAGCCAAGATGGGCAGGGGGGCACAGATACGCAGTATTTT.

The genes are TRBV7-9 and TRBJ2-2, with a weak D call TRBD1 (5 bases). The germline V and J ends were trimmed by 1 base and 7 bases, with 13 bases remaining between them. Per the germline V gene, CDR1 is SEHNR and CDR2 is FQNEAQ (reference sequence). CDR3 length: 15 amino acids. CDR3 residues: CASSLVGRVHGELFF. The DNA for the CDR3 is TGTGCCAGCAGCTTAGTCGGCAGGGTGCACGGGGAGCTGTTTTTT.

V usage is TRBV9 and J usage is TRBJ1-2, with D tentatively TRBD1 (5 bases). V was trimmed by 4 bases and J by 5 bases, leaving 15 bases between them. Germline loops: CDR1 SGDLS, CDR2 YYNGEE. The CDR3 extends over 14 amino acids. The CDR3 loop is CASSLSGERYGYTF. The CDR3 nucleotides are TGTGCCAGCAGCCTCTCGGGGGAGAGGTATGGCTACACCTTC.